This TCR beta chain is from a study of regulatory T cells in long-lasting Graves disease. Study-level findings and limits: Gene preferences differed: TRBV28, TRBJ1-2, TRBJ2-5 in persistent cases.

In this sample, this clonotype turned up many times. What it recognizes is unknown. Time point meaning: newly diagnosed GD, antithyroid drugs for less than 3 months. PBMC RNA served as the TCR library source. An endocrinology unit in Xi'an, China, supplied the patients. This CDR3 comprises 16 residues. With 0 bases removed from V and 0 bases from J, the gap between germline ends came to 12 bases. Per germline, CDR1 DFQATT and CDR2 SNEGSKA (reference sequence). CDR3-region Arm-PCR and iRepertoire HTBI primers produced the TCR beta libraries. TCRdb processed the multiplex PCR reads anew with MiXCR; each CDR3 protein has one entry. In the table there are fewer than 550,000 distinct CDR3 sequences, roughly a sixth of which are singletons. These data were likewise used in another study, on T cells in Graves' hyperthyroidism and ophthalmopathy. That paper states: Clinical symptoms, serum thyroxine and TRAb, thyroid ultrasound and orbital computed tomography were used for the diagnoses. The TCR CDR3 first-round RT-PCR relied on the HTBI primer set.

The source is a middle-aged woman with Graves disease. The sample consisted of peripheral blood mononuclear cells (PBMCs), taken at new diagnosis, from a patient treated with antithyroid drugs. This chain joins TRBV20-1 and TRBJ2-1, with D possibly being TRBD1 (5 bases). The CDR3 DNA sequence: TGCAGTGCTAGAGATGGTGGGGCCACCTCCTACAATGAGCAGTTCTTC. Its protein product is CSARDGGATSYNEQFF.